These 26 T cell receptor beta chains share one sample of origin, sequenced in a study of blood T cell repertoires in COVID-19. The repertoire was sequenced with immunoSEQ multiplex PCR; TCRdb's copy has only in-frame clones and lacks some. The top ten clones hold less than 5% of a sample with 350,000 or so clones, over 85% of them seen once. The sample was peripheral blood. The receptor source for this set is a woman aged 60-75 years with COVID-19, enrolled during active disease.

V usage is TRBV9 and J usage is TRBJ2-3; D is unclear. Trimming shortened V by 0 bases and J by 6 bases, and 5 bases separated the two germline ends. The CDR3 extends over 12 amino acids. Germline V CDR1 and CDR2: SGDLS, YYNGEE. The CDR3 coding sequence is TGTGCCAGCAGCGTAGTAGAGGATACGCAGTATTTT. It encodes CASSVVEDTQYF.

The rearrangement links TRBV7-9 to TRBJ1-1, with a possible D match to TRBD1 (6 bases). Germline CDR1 is SEHNR and CDR2 is FQNEAQ (reference sequence). The V gene lost 7 bases and the J gene lost 6 bases, with 18 bases spanning the gap. The CDR3 length is 14 residues. The chain's CDR3 is CASTTPGAGSEAFF. CDR3 nucleotide sequence: TGTGCCAGCACCACCCCAGGGGCAGGATCTGAAGCTTTCTTT.

The chain recombines TRBV6-6 with TRBJ2-5; perhaps TRBD2 as D (5 bases). The germline gives CDR1 MNHNY, CDR2 SVGAGI (reference sequence). This CDR3 contains 13 residues. The V gene lost 2 bases and the J gene lost 5 bases, with 9 bases spanning the gap. The CDR3 sequence is CASSYAPGETQYF. In DNA form, the CDR3 reads TGTGCCAGCAGTTACGCCCCGGGGGAGACCCAGTACTTC.

This chain connects TRBV6-6 to TRBJ1-3; D gene ambiguous. The CDR3 extends over 15 amino acids. The V gene's germline CDR1 is MNHNY and CDR2 SVGAGI (reference sequence). V lost 5 bases and J 5 bases, leaving 16 bases between the germline ends. DNA for the CDR3: TGTGCCAGCAGTAAAACAGAGGGTTGGAGAAACACCATATATTTT. Its protein product is CASSKTEGWRNTIYF.

This chain joins TRBV5-8 and TRBJ1-2, with a possible D match to TRBD1 (5 bases). Germline V gives CDR1 SGHTS, CDR2 YDEGEE. CDR3 length: 11 amino acids. The ends were cut back, 5 bases at V and 12 bases at J, with 14 bases in the middle. DNA for the CDR3: TGTGCCAGCAGTTATCCAGGGTCCCACACCTTC. This codes for CASSYPGSHTF.

The chain has TRBV7-9 and TRBJ1-4; TRBD1 might be the D (6 bases). The V and J ends lost 3 bases and 5 bases respectively, with 13 bases between them. Germline V CDR1 and CDR2: SEHNR, FQNEAQ (reference sequence). CDR3 length: 15 residues. CDR3 DNA sequence: TGTGCCAGCAGCTTGGGGGCCAGCCAAAATGAAAAACTGTTTTTT. This gives the protein CASSLGASQNEKLFF.

The rearrangement links TRBV27 to TRBJ1-2; 8 bases match TRBD1. In germline, CDR1 is MNHEY, CDR2 SMNVEV (reference sequence). The trim removed 5 bases at V and 2 bases at J, leaving 1 base unmatched. This CDR3 contains 13 residues. The CDR3 sequence is CASSRTGNYGYTF. DNA for the CDR3: TGTGCCAGCAGTCGGACAGGGAACTATGGCTACACCTTC.

V gene TRBV4-1 combines with J gene TRBJ2-1; D might be TRBD1 (7 bases). V was shortened by 4 bases and J by 5 bases, with 18 bases between the two germline ends. The length of the CDR3 is 16 residues. Germline values: CDR1 MGHRA, CDR2 YSYEKL. CDR3 nucleotides: TGCGCCAGCAGCCGCGGGGACAGATTTTTTCACAATGAGCAGTTCTTC. Residues: CASSRGDRFFHNEQFF.

The chain employs TRBV7-2 and TRBJ1-2; a weak D match, TRBD1 (6 bases). The V gene lost 0 bases and the J gene lost 8 bases, with 10 bases spanning the gap. The length of the CDR3 is 13 residues. The germline gives CDR1 SGHTA, CDR2 FQGNSA. The CDR3 region is CASSLAPGDGYTF. The CDR3 DNA follows: TGTGCCAGCAGCTTAGCTCCAGGGGACGGCTACACCTTC.

The genes are TRBV3-1 (or the pseudogene TRBV3-2) and TRBJ1-1; TRBD1 is a possible D gene (6 bases). Between the trimmed V and J ends, which lost 2 bases and 4 bases, there was a span of 14 bases. Germline V CDR1 and CDR2: LGHDT, YNNKEL (reference sequence). CDR3 length equals 15 residues. The CDR3 spells CASSQRTGGATEAFF. In nucleotides, the CDR3 is TGTGCCAGCAGCCAAAGGACCGGGGGGGCCACTGAAGCTTTCTTT.

The chain combines TRBV11-3 with TRBJ1-1, with TRBD1 as a possible D gene (5 bases). The V end lost 2 bases, the J end lost 5 bases, and 9 bases lay between the germline ends. Germline CDR1 reads SGHNT; CDR2 reads YENEEA. This CDR3 has 13 amino acids. The CDR3 coding sequence is TGTGCCAGCAGCTTAATGGGACTTACTGAAGCTTTCTTT. Its translation is CASSLMGLTEAFF.

V usage is TRBV5-5 and J usage is TRBJ2-1; tentative D call: TRBD2 (6 bases). Trimming left V 6 bases short and J 0 bases short, with 13 bases between. From germline, CDR1 is SGHKS and CDR2 YYEKEE (reference sequence). The CDR3 consists of 15 residues. The CDR3 protein is CASNGGSSSYNEQFF. The CDR3 region has the DNA TGTGCCAGCAACGGGGGTTCGAGCTCCTACAATGAGCAGTTCTTC.

This rearrangement joins TRBV6-2 or TRBV6-3 to TRBJ1-1, with 7 bases aligning to TRBD1. Germline V gives CDR1 MNHEY, CDR2 SVGEGT. Unmatched junction bases numbered 9, after V lost 0 bases and J lost 5 bases. The CDR3 sequence is 16 residues long. Written as DNA, the CDR3 is TGTGCCAGCAGTTACTCGTTAGTAGGGGGCGAAACTGAAGCTTTCTTT. Its translation is CASSYSLVGGETEAFF.

The V and J genes are TRBV3-1 (or the pseudogene TRBV3-2) and TRBJ1-1; possible D gene TRBD1, 5 bases. CDR1 and CDR2 (germline): LGHDT, YNNKEL (reference sequence). This CDR3 comprises 11 residues. V was trimmed by 4 bases and J by 7 bases, leaving 7 bases between them. The CDR3 nucleotides are TGTGCCAGCAGCCCCGGGGGTGAAGCTTTCTTT. Encoded protein: CASSPGGEAFF.

This chain connects TRBV7-2 to TRBJ1-5, with a weak D call TRBD1 (6 bases). The CDR3 sequence is 14 residues long. The V and J ends lost 6 bases and 3 bases respectively, with 12 bases between them. Germline lookup yields CDR1 SGHTA and CDR2 FQGNSA. In nucleotides, the CDR3 is TGTGCCAGCAGTCTTACAGGGAACAATCAGCCCCAGCATTTT. This encodes CASSLTGNNQPQHF. The full variable domain, in which reference TRBV7-2 and TRBJ1-5 provide the parts outside the CDR3, is GAGVSQSPSNKVTEKGKDVELRCDPISGHTALYWYRQSLGQGLEFLIYFQGNSAPDKSGLPSDRFSAERTGGSVSTLTIQRTQQEDSAVYLCASSLTGNNQPQHFGDGTRLSIL.

V gene TRBV4-2 combines with J gene TRBJ2-3; 7 nucleotides match TRBD2. There are 15 residues in the CDR3. Per the germline V gene, CDR1 is LGHNA and CDR2 is YNFKEQ. Trimming removed 2 bases from V and 0 bases from J; junction bases left unmatched: 2. As DNA, the CDR3 is TGTGCCAGCAGCCAAAGGCGGGGGAGCACAGATACGCAGTATTTT. This sequence encodes CASSQRRGSTDTQYF.

The V gene is TRBV4-1, the J gene TRBJ2-5; the D gene is possibly TRBD2 (6 bases). The CDR3 totals 15 residues. Germline V CDR1 and CDR2: MGHRA, YSYEKL. Trimming removed 5 bases at V and 2 bases at J, with 15 bases between. The CDR3 region is CASSTGTAGQETQYF. The CDR3 DNA follows: TGCGCCAGCAGCACCGGGACGGCGGGGCAAGAGACCCAGTACTTC.

CDR3 residues: CASRKLAGGTYEQYF. CDR3 DNA: TGTGCCAGCAGGAAACTAGCGGGGGGAACATACGAGCAGTACTTC. This chain connects TRBV6-6 to TRBJ2-7; 12 bases align to TRBD2. The CDR3 consists of 15 residues. Per the germline V gene, CDR1 is MNHNY and CDR2 is SVGAGI (reference sequence). The junction had 7 bases not matched to a gene; V was cut back by 6 bases and J by 4 bases.

The rearrangement joins TRBV28 to TRBJ1-3; possibly TRBD1 for D (5 bases). The CDR3 has 15 amino acids. Per germline, CDR1 MDHEN and CDR2 SYDVKM. With 7 bases removed from V and 1 base from J, the gap between germline ends came to 14 bases. The CDR3 protein is CASTRGGLSGNTIYF. The CDR3, as DNA: TGTGCCAGCACACGCGGGGGTCTTTCTGGAAACACCATATATTTT.

This clone was found a few times. Other nucleotide sequences from this sample produce the same CDR3. V and J are TRBV9 and TRBJ2-7; 9 nucleotides line up with TRBD1. CDR1 and CDR2 from the germline V gene are SGDLS and YYNGEE. V lost 4 bases to trimming and J lost 0 bases; unmatched junction nucleotides: 5. The length of the CDR3 is 15 residues. The CDR3 here is CASSTGTGSSYEQYF. Here the CDR3 DNA reads TGTGCCAGCAGCACCGGGACAGGGTCCTCCTACGAGCAGTACTTC.

J is TRBJ1-6 and V is TRBV5-1; 9 bases map to TRBD1. Looked up from germline, CDR1 is SGHRS and CDR2 is YFSETQ. The CDR3 sequence is 15 residues long. The J segment lost 7 bases and the V segment lost 0 bases, leaving 2 bases of the junction unmatched. The chain's CDR3 is CASSLGTGENSPLHF. The CDR3 nucleotides are TGCGCCAGCAGCTTGGGGACAGGGGAAAATTCACCCCTCCACTTT.

The chain couples TRBV14 to TRBJ2-2, with 9 bases matching TRBD2. CDR1 and CDR2 (germline): SGHDN, FVKESK. The CDR3 contains 19 residues. V lost 0 bases, J lost 1 base, and 9 bases stayed unmatched. The CDR3 loop reads CASSQDSGLAHRNTGELFF. The CDR3 coding sequence is TGTGCCAGCAGCCAAGATTCAGGACTAGCGCACCGGAACACCGGGGAGCTGTTTTTT.

The genes are TRBV15 and TRBJ1-1, with D uncertain. CDR1 and CDR2 (germline): LNHNV, YYDKDF (reference sequence). The CDR3 is 15 residues long. Trimming left V 5 bases short and J 0 bases short, with 13 bases between. CDR3 loop: CATSPPDWLNTEAFF. CDR3 in DNA: TGTGCCACCAGCCCCCCGGACTGGTTGAACACTGAAGCTTTCTTT.

The chain couples TRBV6-6 to TRBJ1-5, with 8 positions matching TRBD1. CDR1 is MNHNY, CDR2 SVGAGI, per germline (reference sequence). The V gene end was trimmed by 6 bases and the J gene end by 11 bases; junction bases not matched to a gene: 12. The CDR3 length is 14 residues. The CDR3 region is CASSTGQGQDAQHF. The DNA for the CDR3 is TGTGCCAGCAGCACCGGACAGGGCCAGGACGCCCAGCATTTT.

The rearrangement uses TRBV4-2 and TRBJ1-3; tentatively, D is TRBD1 (5 bases). Trimming pared 3 bases from V and 5 bases from J, leaving 14 bases between. This CDR3 spans 15 amino acids. The V gene's germline CDR1 is LGHNA and CDR2 YNFKEQ. CDR3 region: CASSQETGTRNTIYF. The CDR3 DNA follows: TGTGCCAGCAGCCAGGAAACAGGAACAAGAAACACCATATATTTT.

This chain joins TRBV7-9 and TRBJ1-1; TRBD1 aligns across 10 bases. The CDR3 is 14 residues long. Germline CDR1 and CDR2: SEHNR and FQNEAQ (reference sequence). J gave up 7 bases and V 5 bases, and 7 bases lay outside the gene matches. In DNA, the CDR3 is TGTGCCAGCAGCCTTGACAGGGGGCGAATTGAAGCTTTCTTT. It encodes CASSLDRGRIEAFF.